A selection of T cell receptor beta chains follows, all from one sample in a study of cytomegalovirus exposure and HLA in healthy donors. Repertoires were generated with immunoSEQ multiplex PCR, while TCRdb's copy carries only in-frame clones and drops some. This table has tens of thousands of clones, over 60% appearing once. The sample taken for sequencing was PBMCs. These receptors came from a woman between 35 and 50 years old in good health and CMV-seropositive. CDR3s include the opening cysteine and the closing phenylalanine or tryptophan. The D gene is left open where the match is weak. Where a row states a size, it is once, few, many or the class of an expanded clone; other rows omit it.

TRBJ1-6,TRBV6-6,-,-,TGTGCCAGCAAGGGAGGGAATTCACCCCTCCACTTT,CASKGGNSPLHF
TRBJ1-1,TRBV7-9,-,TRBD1,TGTGCCAGCAGCCCGGGACAGGGCATGAACACTGAAGCTTTCTTT,CASSPGQGMNTEAFF
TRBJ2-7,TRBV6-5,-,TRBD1,TGTGCCAGCAGTAAACAGGGGTACGAGCAGTACTTC,CASSKQGYEQYF
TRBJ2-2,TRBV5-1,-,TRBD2,TGCGCCAGCAGCAGGAAGGGAGGAGGGGGACTAGCGGACACCGGGGAGCTGTTTTTT,CASSRKGGGGLADTGELFF
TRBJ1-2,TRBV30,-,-,TGTGCCTGGAGTGTAGCGGGGAATGGGGGTGATGGCTACACCTTC,CAWSVAGNGGDGYTF
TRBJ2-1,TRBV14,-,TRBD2,TGTGCCAGCAGCCAGAGCGGGGGATCGGGGAATGAGCAGCTCTTC,CASSQSGGSGNEQLF
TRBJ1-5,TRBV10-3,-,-,TGTGCCATCAGTGAGGTCGCGGAGCCCCAGCATTTT,CAISEVAEPQHF
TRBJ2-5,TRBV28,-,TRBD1,TGTGCCAGCAGTATCAGGGGGCTTCTGGAAGAGACCCAGTACTTC,CASSIRGLLEETQYF
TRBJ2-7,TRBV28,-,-,TGTGCCAGCATAGAGTCGACAGATTATTCCTACGAGCAGTACTTC,CASIESTDYSYEQYF
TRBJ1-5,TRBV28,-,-,TGTGCCAGCAGTCTTCGGGGGGGTAGGGGTCAGCCCCAGCATTTT,CASSLRGGRGQPQHF
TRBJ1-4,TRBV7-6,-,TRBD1,TGTGCCAGTCGGGACAGGGGGGAGGAAAAACTGTTTTTT,CASRDRGEEKLFF
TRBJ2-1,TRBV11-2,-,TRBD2,TGTGCCAGCGGCGAGACTAGCGGGATTTTCTATGAGCAGTTCTTC,CASGETSGIFYEQFF
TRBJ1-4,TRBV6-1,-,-,TGTGCCAGCAGTCGAGGACAAGTACAAGAAAAACTGTTTTTT,CASSRGQVQEKLFF
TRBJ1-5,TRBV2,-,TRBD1,TGTGCCAGCAAACATGAGGGGGCCAGGAATCAGCCCCAGCATTTT,CASKHEGARNQPQHF
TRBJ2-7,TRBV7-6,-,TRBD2,TGTGCCAGCAGCTCTGGGACTAGCGGGAGCTACGAGCAGTACTTC,CASSSGTSGSYEQYF
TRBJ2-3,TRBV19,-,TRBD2,TGTGCCAGTAGTCCGGGGGGGCCCGATACGCAGTATTTT,CASSPGGPDTQYF
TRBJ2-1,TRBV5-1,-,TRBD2,TGCGCCAGCAGCCCGGAAGGGCCTAGCGGGGGATACAATGAGCAGTTCTTC,CASSPEGPSGGYNEQFF
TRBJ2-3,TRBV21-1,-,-,TGTGCCAGCAGCAATAACACAAATACGCAGTATTTT,CASSNNTNTQYF
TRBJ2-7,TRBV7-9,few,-,TGTGCCAGCAGCTTTCAGGGCCTCTCCTACGAGCAGTACTTC,CASSFQGLSYEQYF
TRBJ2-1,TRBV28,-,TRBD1,TGTGCCAGCACGTTGTACGGGACAGGGGCCCACAATGAGCAGTTCTTC,CASTLYGTGAHNEQFF
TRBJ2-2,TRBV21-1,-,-,TGTGCCAGCCACCTATCAGGTCTACCCCTAAGTCGGGAGCTGTTTTTT,CASHLSGLPLSRELFF
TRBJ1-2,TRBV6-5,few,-,TGTGCCAGCAGTTACGGGAGATGGTCTGACTATGGCTACACCTTC,CASSYGRWSDYGYTF
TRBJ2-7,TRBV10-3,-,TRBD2,TGTGCCATCAGTGAGTCTGTAACGTCTAGCGGGTCGTCCTACGAGCAGTACTTC,CAISESVTSSGSSYEQYF
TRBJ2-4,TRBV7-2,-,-,TGTGCCAGCAGCTTAGTTTCCCCCGAGAACATTCAGTACTTC,CASSLVSPENIQYF
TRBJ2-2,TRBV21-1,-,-,TGTGCCAGCAGCAAAGGATGGACAGGAACGAACACCGGGGAGCTGTTTTTT,CASSKGWTGTNTGELFF
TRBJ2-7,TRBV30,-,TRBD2,TGTGCCTGGGCGGGAACAGGGCCTCGAACTAGCGGGAGCTCCTACGAGCAGTACTTC,CAWAGTGPRTSGSSYEQYF
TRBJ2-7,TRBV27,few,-,TGTGCCAGCAGTTCGAGAAGCTCCTACGAGCAGTACTTC,CASSSRSSYEQYF
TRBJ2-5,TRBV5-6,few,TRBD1,TGTGCCAGCAGCTTACCGGGACAGGGGACCGTAGAGACCCAGTACTTC,CASSLPGQGTVETQYF
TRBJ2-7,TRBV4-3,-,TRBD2,TGCGCCAGCAGCCAAGGAGCCGGCGGGAGCTACGAGCAGTACTTC,CASSQGAGGSYEQYF
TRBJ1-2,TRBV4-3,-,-,TGCGCCAGCAGCCAAGATCTTTATGCTGCGGTTTATGGCTACACCTTC,CASSQDLYAAVYGYTF
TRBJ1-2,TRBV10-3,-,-,TGTGCCACCCACAGGGACGGAGATAACTATGGCTACACCTTC,CATHRDGDNYGYTF
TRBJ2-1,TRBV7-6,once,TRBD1,TGTGCCAGCAGCTTAGCGTGGTACAGGAATAGGGGGCAAAGCAATGAGCAGTTCTTC,CASSLAWYRNRGQSNEQFF
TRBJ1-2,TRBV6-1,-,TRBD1,TGTGCCAGCAGTGAAGGGTTCGGGGACAGCTATGGCTACACCTTC,CASSEGFGDSYGYTF
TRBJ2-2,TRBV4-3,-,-,TGCGCCAGCAGCCAAGGTCCGAGTACCGGGGAGCTGTTTTTT,CASSQGPSTGELFF
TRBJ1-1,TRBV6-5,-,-,TGTGCCAGCAGTTACGGTATAGCGAACACTGAAGCTTTCTTT,CASSYGIANTEAFF
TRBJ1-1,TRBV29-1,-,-,TGCAGCGTTGCGGGCAGGGGAGCGGCTGAAGCTTTCTTT,CSVAGRGAAEAFF
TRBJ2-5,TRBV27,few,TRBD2,TGTGCCAGCAGTTCCGGACTAGCGGGCCAAGAGACCCAGTACTTC,CASSSGLAGQETQYF
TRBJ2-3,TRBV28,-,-,TGTGCCAGCAGCGCTAGCGCAGATACGCAGTATTTT,CASSASADTQYF
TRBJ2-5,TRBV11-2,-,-,TGTGCCAGCAGCTTAGGTGCGGGCAAAGAGACCCAGTACTTC,CASSLGAGKETQYF
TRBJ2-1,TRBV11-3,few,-,TGTGCCAGCAGCTTAAATCAAAATGAGCAGTTCTTC,CASSLNQNEQFF
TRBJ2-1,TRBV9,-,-,TGTGCCAGCAGCGTAGCTACAGGATACAATGAGCAGTTCTTC,CASSVATGYNEQFF
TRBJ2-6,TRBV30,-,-,TGTGCCTGGAGTTCCGGGCAGGGGATCTCTGGGGCCAACGTCCTGACTTTC,CAWSSGQGISGANVLTF
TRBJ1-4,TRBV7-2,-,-,TGTGCCAGCAGCCTACAGGGAATCATCAATGAAAAACTGTTTTTT,CASSLQGIINEKLFF